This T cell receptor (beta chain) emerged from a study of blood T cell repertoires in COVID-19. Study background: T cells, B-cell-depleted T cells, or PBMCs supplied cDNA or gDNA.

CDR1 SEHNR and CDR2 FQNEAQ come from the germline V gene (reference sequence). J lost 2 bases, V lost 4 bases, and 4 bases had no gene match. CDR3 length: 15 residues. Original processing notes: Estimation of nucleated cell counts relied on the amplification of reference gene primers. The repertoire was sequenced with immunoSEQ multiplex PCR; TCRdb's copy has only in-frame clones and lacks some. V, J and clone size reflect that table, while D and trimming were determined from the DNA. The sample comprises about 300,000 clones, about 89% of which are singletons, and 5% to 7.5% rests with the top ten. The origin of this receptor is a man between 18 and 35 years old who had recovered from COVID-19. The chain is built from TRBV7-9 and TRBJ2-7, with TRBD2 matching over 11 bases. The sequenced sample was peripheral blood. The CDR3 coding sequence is TGTGCCAGCAGCTCACGACTAGCGGGAACCTACGAGCAGTACTTC. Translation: CASSSRLAGTYEQYF.